The 15 T cell receptor beta chains below were found in one sample sequenced in a study of CD8 T cells in ankylosing spondylitis. TCRdb re-analysed the 5' RACE reads in MiXCR, keeping a single row per CDR3 protein. This sample has roughly 470,000 distinct CDR3 sequences, with around 26% found just once. Study-wide results and caveats: Typical of ankylosing spondylitis blood, it appeared, was a TCR beta motif of several highly homologous variants.

For these TCRs, the target antigens are not known. Sequenced input: blood, either unsorted or a sorted T cell fraction (not recorded which). The receptors originated from a male donor with ankylosing spondylitis.

This clonotype was seen just once. This rearrangement joins TRBV12-3 or TRBV12-4 to TRBJ2-7, with 11 bases matching TRBD2. The CDR3 has 13 amino acids. The ends lost 4 bases at V and 6 bases at J; junction bases unmatched: 2. Here the CDR3 DNA reads TGTGCCAGCAGTTCCGGGACTAGCGGCGAGCAGTACTTC. This sequence encodes CASSSGTSGEQYF.

This clonotype appeared a few times. V and J are TRBV2 and TRBJ2-7, with 7 bases identical to TRBD2. Trimming cost V 8 bases and J 5 bases; bases outside gene matches: 3. Germline CDR1 and CDR2: SNHLY and FYNNEI. The CDR3 contains 11 residues. CDR3 DNA sequence: TGTGCCAGCGGACTAGTCGACGAGCAGTACGTC. Protein sequence: CASGLVDEQYV.

This chain joins TRBV20-1 and TRBJ2-2, with TRBD2 identical over 9 bases. This CDR3 has 16 residues. V lost 2 bases, J lost 5 bases, and 9 bases stayed unmatched. Germline V gives CDR1 DFQATT, CDR2 SNEGSKA (reference sequence). In DNA form, the CDR3 reads TGCAGTGCTAGACTAGCGGGACAATCGGGGACCGGGGAGCTGTTTTTT. Translating it yields CSARLAGQSGTGELFF.

The chain uses TRBV5-1 and TRBJ1-1; perhaps TRBD1 as D (6 bases). The germline V gene encodes CDR1 SGHRS and CDR2 YFSETQ. This CDR3 comprises 17 residues. Trimming removed 0 bases at V and 0 bases at J, with 15 bases between. The CDR3 here is CASSLAAAGAMNTEAFF. CDR3 DNA sequence: TGCGCCAGCAGCTTGGCCGCCGCAGGGGCCATGAACACTGAAGCTTTCTTT.

The rearrangement joins TRBV29-1 to TRBJ1-2, with D perhaps matching TRBD1 (5 bases). Germline-derived CDR1 and CDR2 are SQVTM and ANQGSEA. The CDR3 contains 14 residues. V dropped 6 bases and J dropped 4 bases, with 18 bases sitting between them. For the CDR3, the DNA is TGCAGCGTCCCGGCTGGGGGGGTGAGCTATGGCTACACCTTC. This codes for CSVPAGGVSYGYTF.

The chain combines TRBV24-1 with TRBJ1-1; 10 bases match TRBD1. The CDR3 has 19 residues. The V segment lost 6 bases and the J segment 4 bases; nucleotides outside the gene matches: 19. Germline V gene sequence: CDR1 KGHDR, CDR2 SFDVKD. CDR3 sequence (DNA): TGTGCCACCAGTCCTGCACGGGACAGGGGATTATTTTGGGGCACTGAAGCTTTCTTT. Protein product: CATSPARDRGLFWGTEAFF.

The chain employs TRBV10-3 and TRBJ2-5; D is ambiguous. This CDR3 comprises 11 residues. Germline CDR1 and CDR2: ENHRY and SYGVKD. Trimming shortened V by 8 bases and J by 5 bases, and 9 bases separated the two germline ends. CDR3 region: CAIGPRETQYF. The DNA for the CDR3 is TGTGCCATCGGGCCTCGGGAGACCCAGTACTTC.

This clonotype was seen ten or more times. The chain links TRBV12-3 or TRBV12-4 to TRBJ1-2, with a possible D match to TRBD1 (6 bases). Trimming took off 5 bases at V and 4 bases at J, with 17 bases between the two ends. The length of the CDR3 is 15 residues. DNA for the CDR3: TGTGCCAGCAGTGTTACAGGGTTTTGGGCCTATGGCTACACCTTC. Amino acids: CASSVTGFWAYGYTF.

The rearrangement joins TRBV3-1 to TRBJ2-5, with D maybe TRBD2 (6 bases). The germline V gene has CDR1 LGHDT and CDR2 YNNKEL (reference sequence). V gave up 8 bases and J gave up 2 bases, with 12 bases separating them. The CDR3 covers 13 residues. CDR3 DNA sequence: TGTGCCAGCGGTTTAGCGGCACAAGAGACCCAGTACTTC. Translating gives CASGLAAQETQYF.

The rearrangement links TRBV20-1 to TRBJ2-7, with D tentatively TRBD1 (6 bases). The CDR3 runs 15 residues. Germline CDR1 is DFQATT and CDR2 is SNEGSKA (reference sequence). V lost 3 bases and J lost 2, with 17 bases in between. For the CDR3, the DNA is TGCAGTGCTAGTCCTCGAGGGGGTTTCCCCTACGAGCAGTACTTC. Protein: CSASPRGGFPYEQYF.

The genes are TRBV6-1 and TRBJ2-1, with TRBD1 matching 8 bases. CDR1 MNHNS and CDR2 SASEGT come from the germline V gene. The length of the CDR3 is 16 residues. The trim removed 6 bases at V and 5 bases at J, leaving 12 bases unmatched. CDR3 bases: TGTGCCAGCAGCACCCGTGGACAGGGACCAAACAATGAGCAGTTCTTC. Translating it yields CASSTRGQGPNNEQFF.

Many counts were recorded for this clonotype. This rearrangement joins TRBV7-9 to TRBJ2-1; D is uncertain. V lost 6 bases and J 8 bases, leaving 8 bases between the germline ends. The CDR3 extends over 11 amino acids. CDR1 is SEHNR, CDR2 FQNEAQ, per germline (reference sequence). The CDR3 bases are TGTGCCAGCAGTTTCAGGCATGAGCAGTTCTTC. It codes for CASSFRHEQFF.

This sequence joins TRBV25-1 and TRBJ2-1; tentatively, D is TRBD2 (6 bases). Germline V gene data show CDR1 as MGHDK and CDR2 as SYGVNS. This CDR3 contains 16 residues. Trimming left V 8 bases short and J 5 bases short, with 22 bases between. The CDR3 sequence: CASGRGLAGTNNEQFF. The CDR3 DNA reads TGTGCCAGCGGTAGGGGACTGGCAGGGACCAACAATGAGCAGTTCTTC.

This clonotype was observed a few times. The genes are TRBV20-1 and TRBJ2-1; 8 bases agree with TRBD1. V trimming: 7 bases; J trimming: 8 bases; junction bases outside the gene matches: 7. The CDR3 contains 12 residues. Germline CDR1 and CDR2: DFQATT and SNEGSKA (reference sequence). CDR3 bases: TGCAGTGTCCCGACAGGGGACCATGAGCAGTTCTTC. The encoded protein is CSVPTGDHEQFF.

The chain couples TRBV2 to TRBJ2-7; 9 nucleotides match TRBD2. Germline assignment: CDR1 SNHLY and CDR2 FYNNEI. The V and J ends lost 6 bases and 3 bases, in that order; junction bases with no gene match: 3. The length of the CDR3 is 13 residues. The CDR3 DNA reads TGTGCCAGCAGGCGGGAGGGGAGCTACGAGCAGTACGTC. Its protein product is CASRREGSYEQYV.